The clone carrying this T cell receptor (delta chain) was counted a few times. TCRdb's protein for this DNA is that of a much larger clone and differs from the translation at residue 8, likely a read error; the protein shown is the DNA translation. The data were taken from a study of gamma-delta chains in newborns, infants, children. Turning to the study itself: Innate gammadelta T cells reportedly expand polyclonally right after birth, driven by microbial exposure, per the title.

TCRdb reapplied CATT to the reads. The table records approximately 11,000 delta-chain clones, about 9.4% of them present only once. This CDR3 contains 19 residues. V trimming: 3 bases; J trimming: 0 bases; junction bases outside the gene matches: 17. CDR1 and CDR2 (germline): GEAIGNYY, EKD. The TCR comes from a child who was a newborn, infant or young child, either healthy, febrile or measles-vaccinated (not recorded which). V usage is TRDV2 and J usage is TRDJ1, with 8 bases lining up with TRDD3. Input material: blood. The CDR3 is CACDPLRAGGVMYTDKLIF. The CDR3 nucleotides read TGTGCCTGTGACCCCCTCCGTGCTGGGGGAGTCATGTACACCGATAAACTCATCTTT.